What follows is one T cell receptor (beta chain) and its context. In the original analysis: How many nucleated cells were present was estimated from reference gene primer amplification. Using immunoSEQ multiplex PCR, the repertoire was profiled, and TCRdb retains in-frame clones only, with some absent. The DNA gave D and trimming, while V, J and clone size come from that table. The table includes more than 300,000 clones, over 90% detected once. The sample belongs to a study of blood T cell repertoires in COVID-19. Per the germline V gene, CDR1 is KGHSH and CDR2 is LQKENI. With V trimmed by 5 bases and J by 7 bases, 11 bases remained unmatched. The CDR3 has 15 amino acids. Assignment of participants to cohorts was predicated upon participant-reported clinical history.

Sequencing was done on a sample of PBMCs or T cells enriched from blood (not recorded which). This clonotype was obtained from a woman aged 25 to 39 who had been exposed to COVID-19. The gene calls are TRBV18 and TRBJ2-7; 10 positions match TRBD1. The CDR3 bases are TGTGCCAGCTCAGAGCGACAGGGGGCTGTTGTTGAGCAGTACTTC. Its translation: CASSERQGAVVEQYF.